The TCR beta chain under discussion was sequenced for a study of T cell responses to AZD1222 COVID-19 vaccine. Study conclusions and caveats: Nearly half of spike-specific TCRs reportedly target unmutated variant regions.

Concerning this clone: Its antigen is unknown.

J was trimmed by 4 bases and V by 10 bases; bases with no gene match: 7. The CDR3 extends over 15 amino acids. Per germline, CDR1 MNHEY and CDR2 SVGAGI. Using immunoSEQ multiplex PCR, the repertoire was profiled, and TCRdb retains in-frame clones only, with some absent. The data hold more than 90,000 clones, with about 86% observed a single time. The TCR comes from an adult in good health. V usage is TRBV6-5 and J usage is TRBJ2-1, with 13 bases lining up with TRBD2. Sequenced here: peripheral blood, sampled on day 0 of AZD1222 vaccination. The CDR3 DNA reads as TGTGCCACGGGCCCGGGACTAGCGGGATACAATGAGCAGTTCTTC. This encodes CATGPGLAGYNEQFF.